This T cell receptor beta chain was identified in a study of cytomegalovirus exposure and HLA in healthy donors. Study background: Per a later analysis, the roughly 680 first-cohort and over 90 validation repertoires shared one platform.

The CDR3 is 15 amino acids. Germline V gene data show CDR1 as LNHNV and CDR2 as YYDKDF (reference sequence). V lost 4 bases to trimming and J lost 4 bases; unmatched junction nucleotides: 9. Generated by immunoSEQ multiplex PCR, the TCRdb table keeps only in-frame clones and is missing some. The sample yields hundreds of thousands of clones, about 86% seen once. Sequenced: PBMCs. The TCR comes from a woman younger than 45 in good health and CMV-seropositive. The chain couples TRBV15 to TRBJ2-7; 8 positions match TRBD2. Written as DNA, the CDR3 is TGTGCCACCAGCAAAGATGGACTAGCCAGGTACGAGCAGTACTTC. Encoded protein: CATSKDGLARYEQYF.